Reported below is one T cell receptor beta chain. The data were taken from a study of T cell responses to AZD1222 COVID-19 vaccine. Assay used: immunoSEQ multiplex PCR; TCRdb lists only in-frame clones, some missing. Of tens of thousands of clones detected, 85% appear once; the ten largest clones hold about 4.5%. With 0 bases clipped from V and 12 bases from J, the junction kept 12 bases outside the gene matches. The germline V gene has CDR1 LNHNV and CDR2 YYDKDF (reference sequence). The CDR3 runs to 15 residues. Material: peripheral blood, obtained 28 days after the second AZD1222 dose. This receptor was identified in an adult who received the AZD1222 COVID-19 vaccine. This chain uses TRBV15 with TRBJ1-2, with 8 bases matching TRBD1. The CDR3 DNA sequence: TGTGCCACCAGCAGAGATCGCGGGACAGGAGATGTCCACACCTTC. Translating gives CATSRDRGTGDVHTF.